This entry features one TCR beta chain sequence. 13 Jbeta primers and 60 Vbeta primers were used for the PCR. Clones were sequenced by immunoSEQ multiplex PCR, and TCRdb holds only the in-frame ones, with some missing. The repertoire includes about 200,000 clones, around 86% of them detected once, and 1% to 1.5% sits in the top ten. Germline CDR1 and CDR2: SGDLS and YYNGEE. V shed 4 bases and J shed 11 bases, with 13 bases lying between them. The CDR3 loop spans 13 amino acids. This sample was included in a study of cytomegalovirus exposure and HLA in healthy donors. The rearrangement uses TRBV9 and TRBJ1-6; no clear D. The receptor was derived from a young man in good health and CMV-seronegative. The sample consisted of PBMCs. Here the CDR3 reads CASSTEGLTPLHF. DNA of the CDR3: TGTGCCAGCAGCACCGAGGGTCTCACACCCCTCCACTTT.